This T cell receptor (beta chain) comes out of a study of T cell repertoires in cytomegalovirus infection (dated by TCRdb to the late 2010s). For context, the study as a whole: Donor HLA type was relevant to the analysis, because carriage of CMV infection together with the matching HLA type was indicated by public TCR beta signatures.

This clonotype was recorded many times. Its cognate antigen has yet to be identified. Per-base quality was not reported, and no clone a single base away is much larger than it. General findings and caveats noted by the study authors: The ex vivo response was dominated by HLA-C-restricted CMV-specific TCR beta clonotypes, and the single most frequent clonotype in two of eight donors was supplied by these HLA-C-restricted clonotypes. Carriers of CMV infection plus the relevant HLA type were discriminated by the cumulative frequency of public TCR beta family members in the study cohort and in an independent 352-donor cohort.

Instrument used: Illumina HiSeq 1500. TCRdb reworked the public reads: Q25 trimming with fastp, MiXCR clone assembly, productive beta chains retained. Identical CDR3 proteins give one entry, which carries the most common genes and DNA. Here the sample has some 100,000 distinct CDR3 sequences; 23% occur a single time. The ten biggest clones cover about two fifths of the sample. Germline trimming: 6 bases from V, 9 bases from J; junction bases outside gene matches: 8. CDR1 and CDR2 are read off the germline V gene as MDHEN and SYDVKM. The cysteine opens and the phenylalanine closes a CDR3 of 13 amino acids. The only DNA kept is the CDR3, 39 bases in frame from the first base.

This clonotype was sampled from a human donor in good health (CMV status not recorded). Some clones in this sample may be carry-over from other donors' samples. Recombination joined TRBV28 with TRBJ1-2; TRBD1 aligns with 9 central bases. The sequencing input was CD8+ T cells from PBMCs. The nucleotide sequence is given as TGTGCCAGCAGCAGTACAGGGGGCGGGAGCTACACCTTC. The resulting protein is CASSSTGGGSYTF.